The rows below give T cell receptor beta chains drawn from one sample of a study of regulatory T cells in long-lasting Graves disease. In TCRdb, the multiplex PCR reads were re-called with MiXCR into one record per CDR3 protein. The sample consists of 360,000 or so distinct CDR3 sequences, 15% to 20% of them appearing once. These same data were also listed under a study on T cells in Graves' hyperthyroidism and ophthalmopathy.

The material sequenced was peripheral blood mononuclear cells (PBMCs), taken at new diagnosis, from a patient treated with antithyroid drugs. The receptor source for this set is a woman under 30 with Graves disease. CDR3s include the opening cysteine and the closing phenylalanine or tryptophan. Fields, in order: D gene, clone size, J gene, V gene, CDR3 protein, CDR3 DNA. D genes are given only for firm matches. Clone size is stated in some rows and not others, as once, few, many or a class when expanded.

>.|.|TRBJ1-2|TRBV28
CASGPNYGYTF
TGTGCCAGTGGACCTAACTATGGCTACACCTTC
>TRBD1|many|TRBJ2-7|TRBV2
CASHKGTQGAKNEQYF
TGTGCCAGCCACAAAGGGACTCAGGGGGCGAAAAACGAGCAGTACTTC
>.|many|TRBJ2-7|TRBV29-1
CSVEGGGPYEQYF
TGCAGCGTTGAAGGAGGCGGTCCCTACGAGCAGTACTTC
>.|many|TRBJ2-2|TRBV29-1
CSVEDDSETNTGELFF
TGCAGCGTTGAAGACGACAGCGAAACGAACACCGGGGAGCTGTTTTTT
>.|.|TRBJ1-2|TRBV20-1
CSARDPSEVEGYTF
TGCAGTGCTAGAGATCCTAGTGAGGTGGAAGGCTACACCTTC
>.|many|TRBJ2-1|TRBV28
CASSLVDYNEQFF
TGTGCCAGCAGTCTAGTCGATTACAATGAGCAGTTCTTC
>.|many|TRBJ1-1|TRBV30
CAFTTVPNTEAFF
TGTGCCTTTACGACAGTACCGAACACTGAAGCTTTCTTT
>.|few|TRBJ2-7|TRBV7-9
CASSPPRQHEQYF
TGTGCCAGCAGCCCACCCAGACAGCACGAGCAGTACTTC
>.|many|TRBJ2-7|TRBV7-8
CASSLVESRLEQYF
TGTGCCAGCAGCTTAGTTGAGTCCCGGCTCGAGCAGTACTTC
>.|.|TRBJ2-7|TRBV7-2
CASSLVVMLAEQYF
TGTGCCAGCAGCTTAGTCGTGATGTTGGCCGAGCAGTACTTC
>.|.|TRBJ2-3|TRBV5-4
CASSTSHTDTQYF
TGTGCCAGCAGCACATCCCACACAGATACGCAGTATTTT
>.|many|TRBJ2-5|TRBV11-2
CASSLVREETQYF
TGTGCCAGCAGCTTAGTCAGGGAAGAGACCCAGTACTTC
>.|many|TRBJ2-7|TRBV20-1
CSAGTDYEQYF
TGCAGTGCCGGGACCGACTACGAGCAGTACTTC
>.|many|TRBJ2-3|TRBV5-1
CATTDGSTDTQYF
TGCGCCACTACGGACGGAAGCACAGATACGCAGTATTTT
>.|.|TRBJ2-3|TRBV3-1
CASSATGTPKGDTQYF
TGTGCCAGCAGTGCCACCGGGACACCTAAGGGCGATACGCAGTATTTT
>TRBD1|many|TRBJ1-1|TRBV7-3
CASSSATGAEAFF
TGTGCCAGCAGCTCAGCCACAGGGGCTGAAGCTTTCTTT
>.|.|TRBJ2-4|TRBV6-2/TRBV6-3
CASSEPAVGQLYTKNIQYF
TGTGCCAGCAGTGAACCAGCCGTCGGACAGCTCTATACCAAAAACATTCAGTACTTC
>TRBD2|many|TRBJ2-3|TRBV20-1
CSASVSSGRATADTQYF
TGCAGTGCTAGTGTTTCTAGCGGGAGGGCCACCGCAGATACGCAGTATTTT
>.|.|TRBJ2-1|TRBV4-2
CASSHPFLAGSSYNEQFF
TGTGCCAGCAGCCACCCCTTCCTGGCAGGGAGCTCCTACAATGAGCAGTTCTTC
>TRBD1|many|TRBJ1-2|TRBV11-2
CASSFGGTGYGYTF
TGTGCCAGCAGCTTCGGGGGGACAGGGTATGGCTACACCTTC
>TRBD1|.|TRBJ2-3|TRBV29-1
CSLKRTGQLRTDTQYF
TGCAGCCTAAAGCGGACAGGGCAGTTGAGGACAGATACGCAGTATTTT
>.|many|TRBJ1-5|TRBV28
CASSPRQGGNQPQHF
TGTGCCAGCAGTCCTCGACAAGGTGGCAATCAGCCCCAGCATTTT
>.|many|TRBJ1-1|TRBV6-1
CASSPPRTAVNTEAFF
TGTGCCAGCAGCCCCCCCAGGACAGCAGTTAACACTGAAGCTTTCTTT
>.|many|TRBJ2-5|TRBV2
CASSDWGGQETQYF
TGTGCCAGCAGTGACTGGGGTGGTCAAGAGACCCAGTACTTC
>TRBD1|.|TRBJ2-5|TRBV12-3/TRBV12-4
CASSWGRGLQETQYF
TGTGCCAGCAGCTGGGGCAGGGGGCTACAAGAGACCCAGTACTTC
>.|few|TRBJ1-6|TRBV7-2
CASSRSGASPYPPLHF
TGTGCCAGCAGCCGTAGCGGGGCATCCCCGTATCCACCCCTCCACTTT
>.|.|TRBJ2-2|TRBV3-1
CASSRHGGLFF
TGTGCCAGCAGCCGCCACGGGGGGCTGTTTTTT
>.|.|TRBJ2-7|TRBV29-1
CSVGGADSYEQYF
TGCAGCGTTGGGGGGGCAGACTCCTACGAGCAGTACTTC
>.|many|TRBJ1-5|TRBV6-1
CASAGGPSNQPQHF
TGTGCCAGCGCGGGGGGGCCGAGCAATCAGCCCCAGCATTTT
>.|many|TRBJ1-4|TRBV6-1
CASAQRGINYLATNEKLFF
TGTGCCAGCGCACAGCGAGGGATCAACTACCTTGCAACTAATGAAAAACTGTTTTTT
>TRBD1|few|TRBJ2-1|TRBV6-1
CASSRDSLTDEQFF
TGTGCCAGCAGTAGGGACAGCCTTACGGATGAGCAGTTCTTC
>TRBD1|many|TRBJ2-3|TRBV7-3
CASSPDRDRGTDTQYF
TGTGCCAGCAGCCCGGACCGGGACAGGGGCACAGATACGCAGTATTTT
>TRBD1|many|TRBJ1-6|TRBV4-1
CASSQFRDSNSPLHF
TGCGCCAGCAGCCAATTCCGGGACAGCAATTCACCCCTCCACTTT
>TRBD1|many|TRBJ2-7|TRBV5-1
CASSTNRGHYEQYF
TGCGCCAGCAGCACTAACAGGGGACACTACGAGCAGTACTTC
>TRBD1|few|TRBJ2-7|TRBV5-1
CASSLEGQGSYEQCF
TGCGCCAGCAGCTTGGAAGGACAGGGGTCCTACGAGCAGTGCTTC
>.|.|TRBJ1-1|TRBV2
CASIDGGPNTEAFF
TGTGCCAGCATCGACGGGGGGCCGAACACTGAAGCTTTCTTT
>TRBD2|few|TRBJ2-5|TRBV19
CASSMGDYEIQETQYF
TGTGCCAGTAGTATGGGGGACTATGAAATTCAAGAGACCCAGTACTTC
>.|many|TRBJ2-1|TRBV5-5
CASSSGPTPYNEQFF
TGTGCCAGCAGCTCCGGTCCAACCCCGTACAATGAGCAGTTCTTC
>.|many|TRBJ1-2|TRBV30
CALQLVTGYTF
TGTGCCTTGCAGTTAGTCACGGGCTACACCTTC
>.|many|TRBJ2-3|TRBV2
CASSLKEGRTDTQYF
TGTGCCAGCAGCTTGAAGGAGGGCCGCACAGATACGCAGTATTTT
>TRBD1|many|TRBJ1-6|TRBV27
CASSVSRGHSPLHF
TGTGCCAGCAGTGTAAGCAGGGGGCATTCACCCCTCCACTTT
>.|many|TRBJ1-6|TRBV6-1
CASRDRTVGDSPLHF
TGTGCCAGCAGGGACCGGACAGTTGGGGATTCACCCCTCCACTTT
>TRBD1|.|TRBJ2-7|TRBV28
CASRPGQEYEQYF
TGTGCCAGCAGACCCGGACAGGAGTACGAGCAGTACTTC
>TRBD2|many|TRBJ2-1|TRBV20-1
CSARDLLAGGGTYNEQFF
TGCAGTGCTAGAGACTTATTAGCGGGAGGAGGGACCTACAATGAGCAGTTCTTC
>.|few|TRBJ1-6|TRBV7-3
CASSLRGSSYNSPLHF
TGTGCCAGCAGCTTGAGGGGGAGCTCCTATAATTCACCCCTCCACTTT
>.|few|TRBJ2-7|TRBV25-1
CASSPNEGRSSYEQYF
TGTGCCAGCAGCCCTAATGAGGGGCGGAGCTCCTACGAGCAGTACTTC
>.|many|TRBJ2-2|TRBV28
CASNQGSGELFF
TGTGCCAGCAATCAAGGCTCCGGGGAGCTGTTTTTT